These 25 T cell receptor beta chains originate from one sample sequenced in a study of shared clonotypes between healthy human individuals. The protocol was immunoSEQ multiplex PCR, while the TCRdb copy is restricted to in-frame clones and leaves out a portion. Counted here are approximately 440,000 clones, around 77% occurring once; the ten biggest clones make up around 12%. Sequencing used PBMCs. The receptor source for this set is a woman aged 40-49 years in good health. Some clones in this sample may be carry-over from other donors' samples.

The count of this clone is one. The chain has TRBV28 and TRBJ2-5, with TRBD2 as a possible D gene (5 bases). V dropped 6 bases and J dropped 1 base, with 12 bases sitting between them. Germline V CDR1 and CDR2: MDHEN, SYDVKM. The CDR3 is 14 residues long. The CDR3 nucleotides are TGTGCCAGCAGCCAGACTAACTCCCAAGAGACCCAGTACTTC. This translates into CASSQTNSQETQYF.

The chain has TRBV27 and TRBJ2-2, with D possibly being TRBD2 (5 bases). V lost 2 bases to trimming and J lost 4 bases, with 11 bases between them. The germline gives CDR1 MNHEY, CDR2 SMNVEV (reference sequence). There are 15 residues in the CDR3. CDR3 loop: CASSLGSVPTGELFF. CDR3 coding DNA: TGTGCCAGCAGTTTAGGTAGCGTTCCCACCGGGGAGCTGTTTTTT.

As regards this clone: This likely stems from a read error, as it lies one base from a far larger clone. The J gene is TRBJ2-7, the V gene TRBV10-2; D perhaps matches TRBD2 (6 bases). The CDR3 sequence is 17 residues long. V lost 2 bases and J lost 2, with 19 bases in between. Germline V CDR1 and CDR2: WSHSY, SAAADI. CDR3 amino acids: CASSEALRWAGTYEQYF. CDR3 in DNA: TGCGCCAGCAGTGAGGCCCTGAGGTGGGCGGGAACCTACGAGCAGTACTTC.

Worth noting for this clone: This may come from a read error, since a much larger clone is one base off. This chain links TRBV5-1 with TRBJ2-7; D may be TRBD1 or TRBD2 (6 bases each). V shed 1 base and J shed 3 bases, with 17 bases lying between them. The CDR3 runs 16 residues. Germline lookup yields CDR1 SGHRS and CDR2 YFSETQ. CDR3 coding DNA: TGCGCCAGCAGCTTGTCAGGTTCGGGGGCGAGCTACGAGCAGTACTTC. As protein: CASSLSGSGASYEQYF.

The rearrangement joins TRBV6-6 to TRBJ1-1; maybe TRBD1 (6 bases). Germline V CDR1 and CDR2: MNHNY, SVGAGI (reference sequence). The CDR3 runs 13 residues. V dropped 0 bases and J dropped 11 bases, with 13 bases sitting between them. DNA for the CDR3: TGTGCCAGCAGTTACTCGACGGGGGCCGGGGCTTTCTTT. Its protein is CASSYSTGAGAFF.

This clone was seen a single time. The CDR3 sequence: CASSTRTGAVTGELFF. Here the CDR3 DNA reads TGTGCCAGCAGCACCCGGACAGGGGCGGTCACCGGGGAGCTGTTTTTT. The genes are TRBV9 and TRBJ2-2, with 9 nucleotides matching TRBD1. J gave up 4 bases and V 4 bases, and 8 bases lay outside the gene matches. This CDR3 region has 16 residues. The germline V gene has CDR1 SGDLS and CDR2 YYNGEE.

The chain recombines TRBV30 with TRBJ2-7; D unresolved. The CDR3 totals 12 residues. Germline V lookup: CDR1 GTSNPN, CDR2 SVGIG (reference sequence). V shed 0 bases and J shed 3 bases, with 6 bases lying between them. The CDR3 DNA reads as TGTGCCTGGAGTGTCATCATCTACGAGCAGTACTTC. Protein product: CAWSVIIYEQYF.

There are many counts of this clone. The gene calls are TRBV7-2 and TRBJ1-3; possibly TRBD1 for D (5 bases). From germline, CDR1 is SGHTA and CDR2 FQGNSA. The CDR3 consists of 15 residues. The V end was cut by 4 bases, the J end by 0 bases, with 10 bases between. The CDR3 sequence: CASSWDGFSGNTIYF. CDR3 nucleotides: TGTGCCAGCAGCTGGGACGGATTCTCTGGAAACACCATATATTTT.

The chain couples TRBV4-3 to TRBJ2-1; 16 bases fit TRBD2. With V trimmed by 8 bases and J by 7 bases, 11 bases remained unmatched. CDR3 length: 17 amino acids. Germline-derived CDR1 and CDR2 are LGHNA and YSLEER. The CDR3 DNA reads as TGCGCCAGCCGGCTGGCGGGGACTAGCGGGAGGGAAAATGAGCAGTTCTTC. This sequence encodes CASRLAGTSGRENEQFF.

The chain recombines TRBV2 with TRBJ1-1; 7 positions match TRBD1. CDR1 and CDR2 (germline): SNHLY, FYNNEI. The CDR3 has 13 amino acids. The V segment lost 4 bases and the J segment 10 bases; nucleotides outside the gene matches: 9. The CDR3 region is CASSADREIGAFF. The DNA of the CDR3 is TGTGCCAGCAGTGCCGACAGGGAGATCGGAGCTTTCTTT. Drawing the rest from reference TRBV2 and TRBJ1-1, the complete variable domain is EPEVTQTPSHQVTQMGQEVILRCVPISNHLYFYWYRQILGQKVEFLVSFYNNEISEKSEIFDDQFSVERPDGSNFTLKIRSTKLEDSAMYFCASSADREIGAFFGQGTRLTVV.

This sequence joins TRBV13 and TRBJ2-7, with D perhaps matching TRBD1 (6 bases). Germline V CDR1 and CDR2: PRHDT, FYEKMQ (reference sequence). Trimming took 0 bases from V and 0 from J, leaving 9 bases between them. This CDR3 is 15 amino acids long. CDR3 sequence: CASSLGRRGSYEQYF. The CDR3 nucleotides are TGTGCCAGCAGCTTAGGTCGCAGGGGCTCCTACGAGCAGTACTTC. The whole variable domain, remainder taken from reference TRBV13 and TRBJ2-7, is AAGVIQSPRHLIKEKRETATLKCYPIPRHDTVYWYQQGPGQDPQFLISFYEKMQSDKGSIPDRFSAQQFSDYHSELNMSSLELGDSALYFCASSLGRRGSYEQYFGPGTRLTVT.

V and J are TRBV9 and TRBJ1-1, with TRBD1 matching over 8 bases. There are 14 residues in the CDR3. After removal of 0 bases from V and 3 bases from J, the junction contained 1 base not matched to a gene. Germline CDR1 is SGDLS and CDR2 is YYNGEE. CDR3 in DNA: TGTGCCAGCAGCGTAGGGGGACAGGACACTGAAGCTTTCTTT. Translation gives CASSVGGQDTEAFF.

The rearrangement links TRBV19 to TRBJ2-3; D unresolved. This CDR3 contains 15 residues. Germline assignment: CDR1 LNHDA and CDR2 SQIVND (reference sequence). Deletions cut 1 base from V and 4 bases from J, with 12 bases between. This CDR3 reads CASSIGPTEADTQYF. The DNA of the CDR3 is TGTGCCAGTAGTATAGGCCCCACCGAAGCAGATACGCAGTATTTT.

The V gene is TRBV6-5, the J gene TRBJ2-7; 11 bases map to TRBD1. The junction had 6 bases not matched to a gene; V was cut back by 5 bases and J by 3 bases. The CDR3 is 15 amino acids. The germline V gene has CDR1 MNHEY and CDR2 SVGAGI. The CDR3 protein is CASSRQGQGGYEQYF. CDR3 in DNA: TGTGCCAGCAGTCGACAGGGACAGGGGGGCTACGAGCAGTACTTC.

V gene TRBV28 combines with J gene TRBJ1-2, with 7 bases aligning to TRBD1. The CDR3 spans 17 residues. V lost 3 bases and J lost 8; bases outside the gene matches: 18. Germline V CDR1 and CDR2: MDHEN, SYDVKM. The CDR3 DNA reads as TGTGCCAGCAGTTTTGGGAGAAACAGGGGCGGGTTGTACGGCTACACCTTC. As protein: CASSFGRNRGGLYGYTF.

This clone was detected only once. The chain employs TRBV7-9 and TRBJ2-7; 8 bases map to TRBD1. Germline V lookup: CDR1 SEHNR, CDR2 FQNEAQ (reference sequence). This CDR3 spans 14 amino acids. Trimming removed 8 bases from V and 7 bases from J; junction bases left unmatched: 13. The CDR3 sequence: CASRRSGGMSEQYF. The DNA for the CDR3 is TGTGCCAGCCGCCGTTCAGGGGGCATGTCGGAGCAGTACTTC.

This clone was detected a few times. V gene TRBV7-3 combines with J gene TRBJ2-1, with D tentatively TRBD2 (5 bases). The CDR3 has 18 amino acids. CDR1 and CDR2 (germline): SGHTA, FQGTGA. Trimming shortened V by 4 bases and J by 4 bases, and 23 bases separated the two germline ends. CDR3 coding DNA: TGTGCCAGCAGCTCCGTCAGCCCGGGATCGGTCGCTTACAATGAGCAGTTCTTC. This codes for CASSSVSPGSVAYNEQFF.

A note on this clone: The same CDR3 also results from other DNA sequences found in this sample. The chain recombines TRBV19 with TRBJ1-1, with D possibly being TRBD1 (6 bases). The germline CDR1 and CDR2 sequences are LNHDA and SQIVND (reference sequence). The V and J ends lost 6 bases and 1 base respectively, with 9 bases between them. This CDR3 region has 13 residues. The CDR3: CASRPRGNTEAFF. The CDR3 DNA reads TGTGCCAGTAGGCCCAGGGGGAACACTGAAGCTTTCTTT.

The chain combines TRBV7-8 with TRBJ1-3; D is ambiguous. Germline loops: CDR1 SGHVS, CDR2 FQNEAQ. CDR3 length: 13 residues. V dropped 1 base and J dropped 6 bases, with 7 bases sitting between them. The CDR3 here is CASSLEVVNTIYF. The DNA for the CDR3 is TGTGCCAGCAGCTTAGAAGTGGTAAACACCATATATTTT. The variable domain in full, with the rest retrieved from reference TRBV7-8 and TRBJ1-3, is GAGVSQSPRYKVAKRGQDVALRCDPISGHVSLFWYQQALGQGPEFLTYFQNEAQLDKSGLPSDRFFAERPEGSVSTLKIQRTQQEDSAVYLCASSLEVVNTIYFGEGSWLTVV.

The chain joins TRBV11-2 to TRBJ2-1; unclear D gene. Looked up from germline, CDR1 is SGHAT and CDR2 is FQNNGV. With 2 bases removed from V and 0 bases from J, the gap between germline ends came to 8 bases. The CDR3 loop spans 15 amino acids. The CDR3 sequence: CASSLSPFSYNEQFF. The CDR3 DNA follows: TGTGCCAGCAGCTTAAGTCCCTTCTCCTACAATGAGCAGTTCTTC.

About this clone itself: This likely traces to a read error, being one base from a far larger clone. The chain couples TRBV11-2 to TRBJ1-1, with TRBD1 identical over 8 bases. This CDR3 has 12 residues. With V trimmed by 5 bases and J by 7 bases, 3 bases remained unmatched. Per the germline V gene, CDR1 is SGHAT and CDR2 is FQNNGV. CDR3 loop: CASSPDRGEAFF. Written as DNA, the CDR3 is TGTGCCAGCAGCCCCGACAGGGGTGAAGCTTTCTTT.

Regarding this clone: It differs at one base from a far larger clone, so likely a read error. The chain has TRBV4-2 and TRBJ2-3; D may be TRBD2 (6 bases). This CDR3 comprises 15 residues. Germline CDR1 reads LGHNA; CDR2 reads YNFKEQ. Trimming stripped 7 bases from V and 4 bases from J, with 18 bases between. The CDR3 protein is CASNPGLTDADTQYF. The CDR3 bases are TGTGCCAGCAACCCCGGACTAACAGACGCAGATACGCAGTATTTT.

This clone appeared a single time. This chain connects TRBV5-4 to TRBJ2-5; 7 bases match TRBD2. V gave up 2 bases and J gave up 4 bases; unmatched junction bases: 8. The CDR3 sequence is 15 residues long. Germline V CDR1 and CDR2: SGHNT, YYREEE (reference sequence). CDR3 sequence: CASSFVDREVETQYF. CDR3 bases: TGTGCCAGCAGCTTTGTAGATCGGGAGGTAGAGACCCAGTACTTC.

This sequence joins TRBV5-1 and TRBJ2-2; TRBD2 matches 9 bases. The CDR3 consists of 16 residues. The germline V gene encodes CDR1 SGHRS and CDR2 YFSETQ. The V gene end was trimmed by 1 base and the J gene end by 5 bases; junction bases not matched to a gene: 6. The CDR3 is CASSLYLAGRTGELFF. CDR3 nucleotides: TGCGCCAGCAGCTTGTATCTAGCGGGACGGACCGGGGAGCTGTTTTTT.

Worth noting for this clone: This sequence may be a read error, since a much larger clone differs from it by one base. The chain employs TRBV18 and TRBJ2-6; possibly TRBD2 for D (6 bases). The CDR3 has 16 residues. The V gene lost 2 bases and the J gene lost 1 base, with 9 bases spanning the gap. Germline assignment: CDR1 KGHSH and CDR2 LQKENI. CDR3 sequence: CASSPAEGSGANVLTF. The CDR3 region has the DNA TGTGCCAGCTCACCAGCGGAGGGGTCTGGGGCCAACGTCCTGACTTTC.